This T cell receptor beta chain was sequenced during a study of shared clonotypes between healthy human individuals. General study findings and limits: The researchers took only blood, and tissue repertoires probably look different.

A word on this clone: Its antigen is currently unknown.

Replicate sorted-subset PCRs were loaded with approximately 190 ng DNA, 31,000 or so T cell genomes. Produced via immunoSEQ multiplex PCR; TCRdb's table is partial and in-frame only. This sample has 330,000 or so clones, with about 74% found just once. The CDR3 spans 14 residues. From germline, CDR1 is MNHEY and CDR2 SVGAGI. V shed 6 bases and J shed 2 bases, with 14 bases lying between them. This clonotype was obtained from a man younger than 40 in good health. The chain uses TRBV6-5 and TRBJ2-7; D might be TRBD1 (6 bases). The sequenced sample consisted of memory CD4+ T cells sorted from blood. This sample's subset: CD45RA-negative fraction. The CDR3 here is CASRSRGGTYEQYF. The CDR3 DNA reads TGTGCCAGCAGGAGCAGAGGGGGAACCTACGAGCAGTACTTC.